This is a list of T cell receptor beta chains from one sample in a study of blood T cell repertoires in COVID-19. Method: immunoSEQ multiplex PCR; TCRdb's copy keeps in-frame clones and lacks some. The profile shows 60,000 to 70,000 clones, over 75% of them singletons. Sequenced sample: peripheral blood. These receptor sequences come from a woman between 55 and 75 years old with COVID-19, enrolled during active disease. The conserved cysteine and the conserved F or W are not part of the CDR3 here. D genes are given only for firm matches. Only some rows state a clone size, as once, few, many or a class for expanded clones.

CDR3 length	D gene	clone size	V gene	CDR3 protein
11	NA	few	TRBV19	ASSIGTAYEQY
12	NA	NA	TRBV27	ASRRELNTGELF
12	NA	NA	TRBV18	ASSPTQDNYGYT
11	NA	NA	TRBV19	ASSMVARTEAF
11	NA	NA	TRBV27	ASGRNTGQYQH
16	TRBD2	NA	TRBV19	ASSILAGGPRSYNEQF
11	TRBD2	NA	TRBV7-2	ASSLDATSGKF
14	TRBD2	NA	TRBV5-3	ARSWGTSGSKDIQY
11	NA	few	TRBV5-4	ASSLTGTDGYT
14	TRBD1	NA	TRBV18	ASSPPGTGEGNEQF